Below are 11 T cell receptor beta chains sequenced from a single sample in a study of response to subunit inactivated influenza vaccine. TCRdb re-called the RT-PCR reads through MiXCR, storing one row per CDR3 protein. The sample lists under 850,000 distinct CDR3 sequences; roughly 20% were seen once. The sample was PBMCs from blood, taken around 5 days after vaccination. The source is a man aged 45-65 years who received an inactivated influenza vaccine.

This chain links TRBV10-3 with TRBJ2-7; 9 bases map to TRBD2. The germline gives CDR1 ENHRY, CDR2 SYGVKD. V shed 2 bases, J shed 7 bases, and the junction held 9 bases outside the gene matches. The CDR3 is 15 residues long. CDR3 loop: CAISEPGGRASEQYF. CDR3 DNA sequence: TGTGCCATCAGTGAGCCGGGCGGGAGGGCCTCTGAGCAGTACTTC.

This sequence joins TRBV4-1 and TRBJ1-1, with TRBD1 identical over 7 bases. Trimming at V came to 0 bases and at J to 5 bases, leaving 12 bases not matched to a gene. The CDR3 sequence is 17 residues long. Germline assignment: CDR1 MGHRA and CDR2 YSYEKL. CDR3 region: CASSQDWEQGLGTEAFF. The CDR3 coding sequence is TGCGCCAGCAGCCAAGATTGGGAACAGGGGTTGGGTACTGAAGCTTTCTTT.

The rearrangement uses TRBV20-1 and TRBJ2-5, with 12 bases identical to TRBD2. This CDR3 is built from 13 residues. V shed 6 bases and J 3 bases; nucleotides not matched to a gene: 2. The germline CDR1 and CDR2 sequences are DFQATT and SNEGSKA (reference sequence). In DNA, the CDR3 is TGCAGTGCCCGGACTAGCGGGGAAGAGACCCAGTACTTC. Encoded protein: CSARTSGEETQYF.

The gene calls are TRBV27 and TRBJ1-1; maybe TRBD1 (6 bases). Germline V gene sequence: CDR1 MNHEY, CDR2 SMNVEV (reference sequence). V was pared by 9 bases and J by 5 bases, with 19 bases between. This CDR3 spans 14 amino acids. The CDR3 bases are TGTGCCAGTATAAGGACAGCTATAGGGACTGAAGCTTTCTTT. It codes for CASIRTAIGTEAFF.

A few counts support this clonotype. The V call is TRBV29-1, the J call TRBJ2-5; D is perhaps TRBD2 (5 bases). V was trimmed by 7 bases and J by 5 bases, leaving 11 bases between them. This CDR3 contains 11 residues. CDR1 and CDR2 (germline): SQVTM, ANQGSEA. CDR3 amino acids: CSGGRRETQYF. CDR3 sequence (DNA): TGCAGCGGAGGGCGTAGGGAGACCCAGTACTTC.

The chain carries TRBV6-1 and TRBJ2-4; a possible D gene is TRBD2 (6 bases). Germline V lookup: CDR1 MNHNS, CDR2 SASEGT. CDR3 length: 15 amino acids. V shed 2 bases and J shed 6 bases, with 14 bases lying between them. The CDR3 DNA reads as TGTGCCAGCAGTGAACAGGACGCCGGGGGAAACATTCAGTACTTC. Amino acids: CASSEQDAGGNIQYF.

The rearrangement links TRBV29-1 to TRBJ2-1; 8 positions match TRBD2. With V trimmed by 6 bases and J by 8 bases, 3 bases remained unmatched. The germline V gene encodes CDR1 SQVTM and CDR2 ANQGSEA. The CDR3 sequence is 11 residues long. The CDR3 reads CSVREGDEQFF. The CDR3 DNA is TGCAGCGTCCGGGAGGGAGATGAGCAGTTCTTC.

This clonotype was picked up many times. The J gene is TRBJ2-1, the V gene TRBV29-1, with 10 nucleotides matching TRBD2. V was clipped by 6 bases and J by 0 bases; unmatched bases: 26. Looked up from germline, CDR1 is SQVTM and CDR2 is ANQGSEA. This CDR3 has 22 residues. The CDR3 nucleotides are TGCAGCGTGACCCCGACAGGGGATGTAGCGGGGGGCTCCCACCGCTCCTACAATGAGCAGTTCTTC. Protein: CSVTPTGDVAGGSHRSYNEQFF.

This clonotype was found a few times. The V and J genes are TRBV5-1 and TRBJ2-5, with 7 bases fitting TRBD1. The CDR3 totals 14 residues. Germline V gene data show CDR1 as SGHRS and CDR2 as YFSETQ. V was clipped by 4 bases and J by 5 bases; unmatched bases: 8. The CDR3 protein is CASSPTGKSETQYF. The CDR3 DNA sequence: TGCGCCAGCAGCCCGACAGGGAAGTCGGAGACCCAGTACTTC. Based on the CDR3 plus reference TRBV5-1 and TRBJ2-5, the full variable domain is KAGVTQTPRYLIKTRGQQVTLSCSPISGHRSVSWYQQTPGQGLQFLFEYFSETQRNKGNFPGRFSGRQFSNSRSEMNVSTLELGDSALYLCASSPTGKSETQYFGPGTRLLVL.

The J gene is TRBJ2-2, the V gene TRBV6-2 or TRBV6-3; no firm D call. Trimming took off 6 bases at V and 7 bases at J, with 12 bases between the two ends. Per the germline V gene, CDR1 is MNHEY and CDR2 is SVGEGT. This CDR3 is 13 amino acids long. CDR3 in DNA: TGTGCCAGCAGCTCCCAGTACAGCGGGGAGCTGTTTTTT. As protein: CASSSQYSGELFF.

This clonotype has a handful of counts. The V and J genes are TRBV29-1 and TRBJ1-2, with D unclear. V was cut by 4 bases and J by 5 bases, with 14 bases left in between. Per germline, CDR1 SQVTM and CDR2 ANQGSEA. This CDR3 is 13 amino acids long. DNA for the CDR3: TGCAGCGTTGCCCCATCAGGCGGTTATGGCTACACCTTC. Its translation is CSVAPSGGYGYTF.